This passage covers 8 T cell receptor beta chains from one sample sequenced in a study of radiation and T cells in renal cell carcinoma. Documented treatment: 15 Gy SBRT to primary tumor, nephrectomy 4 weeks later. Profiling relied on immunoSEQ multiplex PCR, and the TCRdb table lists in-frame clones only, not all of them. The sample records around 15,000 clones, 64% being singletons. Sequencing used tumor tissue, obtained from a patient whose treatment included radiotherapy and nephrectomy. The receptor set was obtained from a woman in her seventies with renal cell carcinoma.

This sequence joins TRBV15 and TRBJ1-1; D is undetermined. This CDR3 has 13 amino acids. V gave up 4 bases and J gave up 3 bases, with 9 bases separating them. Per germline, CDR1 LNHNV and CDR2 YYDKDF (reference sequence). This chain's CDR3 is CATSIQADTEAFF. DNA for the CDR3: TGTGCCACCAGCATCCAGGCCGACACTGAAGCTTTCTTT.

This clone was counted between two and nine times. The chain has TRBV6-5 and TRBJ1-5; D call uncertain. V was pared by 6 bases and J by 2 bases, with 11 bases between. CDR3 length: 14 residues. Germline V gene data show CDR1 as MNHEY and CDR2 as SVGAGI. CDR3 sequence (DNA): TGTGCCAGCAGGGACTTCTCGGGCAATCAGCCCCAGCATTTT. Translated, it gives CASRDFSGNQPQHF.

This chain joins TRBV27 and TRBJ2-6; D unresolved. V was shortened by 5 bases and J by 1 base, with 9 bases between the two germline ends. The CDR3 is 15 residues long. Germline V gives CDR1 MNHEY, CDR2 SMNVEV (reference sequence). CDR3 sequence reads: CASSLRVSGANVLTF. The CDR3 DNA follows: TGTGCCAGCAGTCTTAGGGTGTCTGGGGCCAACGTCCTGACTTTC.

The sample holds a few counts of this clone. This sequence joins TRBV4-3 and TRBJ2-7; TRBD2 matches at 8 bases. This CDR3 has 16 amino acids. CDR1 is LGHNA and CDR2 is YSLEER in the germline V gene. V was pared by 3 bases and J by 1 base, with 8 bases of the junction left unmatched. The CDR3 region has the DNA TGCGCCAGCAGCCAGGGTTCTAGCGGGCCTTCCTACGAGCAGTACTTC. It codes for CASSQGSSGPSYEQYF.

This clone has a handful of counts. The genes are TRBV18 and TRBJ2-1, with D possibly matching TRBD1 (5 bases). The ends were cut back, 2 bases at V and 8 bases at J, with 19 bases in the middle. CDR1 and CDR2 from the germline V gene are KGHSH and LQKENI. This CDR3 has 16 residues. The CDR3 nucleotides read TGTGCCAGCTCACCAAAAACAGGCCCTAGGCGTCATGAGCAGTTCTTC. Translating it yields CASSPKTGPRRHEQFF.

The gene calls are TRBV7-9 and TRBJ2-5; maybe TRBD2 (5 bases). CDR1 is SEHNR and CDR2 is FQNEAQ in the germline V gene (reference sequence). V lost 4 bases and J lost 5, with 14 bases in between. The CDR3 extends over 14 amino acids. CDR3 sequence: CASSSPGDRETQYF. As DNA, the CDR3 is TGTGCCAGCAGCTCCCCCGGGGATCGGGAGACCCAGTACTTC.

This clone was seen more than once but under ten times. At the DNA level, this CDR3 is encoded by other sequences in the same sample as well. The chain uses TRBV5-1 and TRBJ2-6; D is possibly TRBD2 (5 bases). V was clipped by 4 bases and J by 4 bases, with 15 bases between them. The germline gives CDR1 SGHRS, CDR2 YFSETQ. The length of the CDR3 is 16 residues. DNA for the CDR3: TGCGCCAGCAGCCCTGGGCAGGAGGCCGGGGCCAACGTCCTGACTTTC. Translated, it gives CASSPGQEAGANVLTF.

The rearrangement joins TRBV9 to TRBJ2-3, with D perhaps TRBD1 or TRBD2 (5 bases each). This CDR3 contains 15 residues. Trimming left V 3 bases short and J 5 bases short, with 16 bases between. From germline, CDR1 is SGDLS and CDR2 YYNGEE. CDR3 DNA sequence: TGTGCCAGCAGCGGGGACGGAGTCGAACGAGATACGCAGTATTTT. This encodes CASSGDGVERDTQYF.